A single sample gave rise to the 2 T cell receptor beta chains below, sequenced in a study of T cell changes during pregnancy in multiple sclerosis (dated by TCRdb to about 2019). The receptor library was made with the immunoSEQ multiplex PCR assay. TCRdb limited this immuneACCESS table to in-frame rearrangements with V and J called. A share of clones is missing; checked studies link under half to unresolved V genes, and the rest is unexplained. The sample yields about 100,000 clones; 91% were counted once. The ten most abundant clones make up around 3.2% of the sample. Sample: peripheral blood, taken in the second trimester of pregnancy. Receptors originate from a female donor with multiple sclerosis, enrolled in a pregnancy study.

The J gene is TRBJ2-7, the V gene TRBV6-1, with 8 bases aligning to TRBD2. Germline V gene data show CDR1 as MNHNS and CDR2 as SASEGT. V was clipped by 11 bases and J by 4 bases; unmatched bases: 10. The CDR3 extends over 13 amino acids. CDR3 region: CAVSWSGSYEQYF. For the CDR3, the DNA is TGTGCCGTGTCCTGGAGCGGGAGTTACGAGCAGTACTTC.

The chain joins TRBV5-4 to TRBJ2-7; 10 nucleotides line up with TRBD1. Germline V gives CDR1 SGHNT, CDR2 YYREEE (reference sequence). This CDR3 spans 17 amino acids. Unmatched junction bases numbered 12, after V lost 5 bases and J lost 1 base. DNA of the CDR3: TGTGCCAGCAGTCAGGGGGGGCTGGGACAGGGGTCCTACGAGCAGTACTTC. It is translated as CASSQGGLGQGSYEQYF.